The sequence of this T cell receptor beta chain was determined in a study of T cells in Graves' hyperthyroidism and ophthalmopathy. This clonotype was seen a handful of times. The ends were cut back, 7 bases at V and 0 bases at J, with 15 bases in the middle. The CDR3 contains 15 residues. Germline V gene lookup returns CDR1 SQVTM and CDR2 ANQGSEA. The source material, RNA transcripts, was used to amplify TCR beta CDR3 regions. The HTBI set primed first-round TCR CDR3 RT-PCR. One entry per CDR3 protein results from TCRdb running MiXCR on the multiplex PCR reads. The sample lists hundreds of thousands of distinct CDR3 sequences, around 15% seen once, with under 15% in the top ten.

The source is a woman aged 45-65 years with Graves' ophthalmopathy. The specimen sequenced was blood. This chain uses TRBV29-1 with TRBJ2-2; the D is unclear. The CDR3 region is CSAQASSANTGELFF. The CDR3 coding sequence is TGCAGCGCTCAAGCAAGCTCAGCGAACACCGGGGAGCTGTTTTTT.